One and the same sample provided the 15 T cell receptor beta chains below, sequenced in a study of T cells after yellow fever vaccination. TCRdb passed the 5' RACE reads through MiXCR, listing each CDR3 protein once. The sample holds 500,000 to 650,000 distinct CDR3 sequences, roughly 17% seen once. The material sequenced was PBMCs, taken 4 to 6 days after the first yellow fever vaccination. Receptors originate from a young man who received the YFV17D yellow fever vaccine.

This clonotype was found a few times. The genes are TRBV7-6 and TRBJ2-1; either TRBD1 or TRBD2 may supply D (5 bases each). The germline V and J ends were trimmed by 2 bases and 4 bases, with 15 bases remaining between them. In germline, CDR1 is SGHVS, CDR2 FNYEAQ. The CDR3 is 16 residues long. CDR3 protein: CASSLTGGLRYNEQFF. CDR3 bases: TGTGCCAGCAGCTTAACAGGAGGTCTGCGGTACAATGAGCAGTTCTTC.

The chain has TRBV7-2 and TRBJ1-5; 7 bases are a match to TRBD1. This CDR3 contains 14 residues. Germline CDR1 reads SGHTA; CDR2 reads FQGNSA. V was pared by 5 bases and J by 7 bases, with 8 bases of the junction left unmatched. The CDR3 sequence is CASSVLGQAQPQHF. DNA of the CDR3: TGTGCCAGCAGCGTATTAGGACAGGCCCAGCCCCAGCATTTT.

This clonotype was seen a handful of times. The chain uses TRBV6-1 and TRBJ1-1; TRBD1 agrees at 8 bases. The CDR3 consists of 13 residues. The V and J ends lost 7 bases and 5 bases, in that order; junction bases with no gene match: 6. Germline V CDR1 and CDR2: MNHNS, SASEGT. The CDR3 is CASNGQGETEAFF. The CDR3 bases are TGTGCCAGCAACGGACAGGGAGAAACTGAAGCTTTCTTT.

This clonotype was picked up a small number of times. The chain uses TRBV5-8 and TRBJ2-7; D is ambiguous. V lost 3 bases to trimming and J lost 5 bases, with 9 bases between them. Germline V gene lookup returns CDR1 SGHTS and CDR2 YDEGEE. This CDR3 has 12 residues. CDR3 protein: CASSSWGNEQYF. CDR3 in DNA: TGTGCCAGCAGCTCTTGGGGTAACGAGCAGTACTTC.

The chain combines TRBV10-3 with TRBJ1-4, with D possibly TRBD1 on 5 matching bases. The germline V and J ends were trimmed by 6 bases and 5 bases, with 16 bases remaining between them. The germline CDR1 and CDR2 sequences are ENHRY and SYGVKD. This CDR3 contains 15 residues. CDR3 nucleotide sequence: TGTGCCATCAGGCCAGACAGTGGACGAAATGAAAAACTGTTTTTT. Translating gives CAIRPDSGRNEKLFF.

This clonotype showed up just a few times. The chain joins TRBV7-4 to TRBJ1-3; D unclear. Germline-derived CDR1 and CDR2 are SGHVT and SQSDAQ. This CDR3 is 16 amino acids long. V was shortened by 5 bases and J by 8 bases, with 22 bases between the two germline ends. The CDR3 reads CASSLGKWSTGDTIYF. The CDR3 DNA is TGTGCCAGCAGCCTGGGGAAATGGTCGACTGGGGACACCATATATTTT.

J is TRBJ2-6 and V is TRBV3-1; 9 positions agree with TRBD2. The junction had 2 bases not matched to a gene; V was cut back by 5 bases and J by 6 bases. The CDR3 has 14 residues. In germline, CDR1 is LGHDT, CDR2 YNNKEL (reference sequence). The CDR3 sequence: CASSIAGEANVLTF. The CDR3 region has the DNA TGTGCCAGCAGCATAGCGGGGGAGGCCAACGTCCTGACTTTC.

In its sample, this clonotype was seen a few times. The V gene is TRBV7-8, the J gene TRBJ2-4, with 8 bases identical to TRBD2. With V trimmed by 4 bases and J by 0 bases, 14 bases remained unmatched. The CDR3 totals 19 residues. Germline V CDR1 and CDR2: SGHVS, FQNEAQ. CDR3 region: CASSSLLAGLLLAKNIQYF. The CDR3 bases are TGTGCCAGCAGCTCTCTCCTAGCGGGCCTCTTACTAGCCAAAAACATTCAGTACTTC.

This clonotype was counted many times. The CDR3 bases are TGTGCCAGCAGTGGGGGCCATAAAACCACGGAAGCTTTCTTT. This codes for CASSGGHKTTEAFF. The chain links TRBV12-3 or TRBV12-4 to TRBJ1-1; possibly TRBD1 for D (6 bases). This CDR3 is 14 amino acids long. Between the trimmed V and J ends, which lost 5 bases and 8 bases, there was a span of 18 bases.

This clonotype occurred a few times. The CDR3 sequence: CAISAGGTEAFF. CDR3 in DNA: TGTGCCATCAGTGCAGGGGGCACTGAAGCTTTCTTT. V is TRBV10-3 and J is TRBJ1-1; 7 nucleotides match TRBD1. The CDR3 has 12 residues. The trim removed 4 bases at V and 4 bases at J, leaving 0 bases unmatched. The germline V gene encodes CDR1 ENHRY and CDR2 SYGVKD.

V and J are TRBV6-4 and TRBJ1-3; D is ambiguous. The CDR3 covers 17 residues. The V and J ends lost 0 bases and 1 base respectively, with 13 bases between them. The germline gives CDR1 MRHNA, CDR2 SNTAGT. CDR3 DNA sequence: TGTGCCAGCAGTGACTCGGAGGGCATGGGGTCTGGAAACACCATATATTTT. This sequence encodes CASSDSEGMGSGNTIYF.

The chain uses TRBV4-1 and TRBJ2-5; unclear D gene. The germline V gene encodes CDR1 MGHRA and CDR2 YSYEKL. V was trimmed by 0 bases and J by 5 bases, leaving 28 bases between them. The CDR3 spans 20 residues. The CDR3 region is CASSQDAGSRLYGAEETQYF. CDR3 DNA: TGCGCCAGCAGCCAAGACGCAGGTTCGAGGCTGTACGGAGCCGAGGAGACCCAGTACTTC.

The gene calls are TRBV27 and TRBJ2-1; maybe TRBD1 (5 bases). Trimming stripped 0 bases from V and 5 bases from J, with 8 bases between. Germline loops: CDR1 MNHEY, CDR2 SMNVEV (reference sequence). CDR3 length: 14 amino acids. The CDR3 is CASSLSTANNEQFF. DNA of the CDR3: TGTGCCAGCAGTTTATCGACAGCCAACAATGAGCAGTTCTTC.

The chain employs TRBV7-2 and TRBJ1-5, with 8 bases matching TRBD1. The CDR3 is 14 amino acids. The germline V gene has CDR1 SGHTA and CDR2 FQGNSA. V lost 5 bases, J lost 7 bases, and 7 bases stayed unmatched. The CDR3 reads CASSPIQGAQPQHF. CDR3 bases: TGTGCCAGCAGCCCTATCCAGGGGGCACAGCCCCAGCATTTT.

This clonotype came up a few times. CDR3 residues: CATSRRDLNTGELFF. As DNA, the CDR3 is TGTGCCACCAGTAGACGTGACCTAAACACCGGGGAGCTGTTTTTT. The chain links TRBV24-1 to TRBJ2-2; D is unclear. The CDR3 totals 15 residues. The V and J ends lost 6 bases and 2 bases respectively, with 12 bases between them. Germline CDR1 and CDR2: KGHDR and SFDVKD.